The entry that follows covers one TCR beta chain sequence. Its antigen is unidentified. The authors ran the assay at deep level. Some clones are missing from TCRdb's copy, which holds only in-frame ones; the method was immunoSEQ multiplex PCR. Of about 2.2 million clones in the sample, 85% to 95% were seen once. The record originates from a study of shared clonotypes between healthy human individuals. Findings and caveats of the study: Genetic and exposure-history diversity was limited by the small donor number. Shared clonotypes across all four donors exceeded non-shared ones in generation probability.

Naivety among CD8 cells was defined by CD45RO negativity and positive CCR7 selection, thereby excluding terminally differentiated effector memory CD45RA+ cells. The CDR3 sequence is 15 residues long. The J segment lost 3 bases and the V segment lost 2 bases, leaving 5 bases of the junction unmatched. Germline V CDR1 and CDR2: ENHRY, SYGVKD. What was sequenced was naive CD8+ T cells from PBMCs. The chain recombines TRBV10-3 with TRBJ2-7; TRBD1 agrees at 9 bases. The clonotype was recovered from a man between 18 and 29 years old in good health. Some clones in this sample may be carry-over from other donors' samples. CDR3 protein: CAISENRGQGYEQYF. In DNA, the CDR3 is TGTGCCATCAGTGAGAATAGGGGACAGGGCTACGAGCAGTACTTC.